The present T cell receptor beta chain was sequenced within a study of T cell changes during pregnancy in multiple sclerosis. The method was immunoSEQ multiplex PCR; TCRdb's version includes in-frame clones alone and lacks a portion of them. This sample has 35,000 or so clones, with approximately 90% found just once. The CDR3 is 16 residues long. Germline CDR1 reads SGHAT; CDR2 reads FQNNGV. The J segment lost 2 bases and the V segment lost 3 bases, leaving 5 bases of the junction unmatched. The sequencing here drew on CD4+ T cells from peripheral blood mononuclear cells, taken after pregnancy. This receptor was identified in a female donor in good health, enrolled as a control in a pregnancy study. The chain recombines TRBV11-2 with TRBJ2-7, with 12 bases matching TRBD2. CDR3 sequence: CASSLSSGGAAYEQYF. Here the CDR3 DNA reads TGTGCCAGCAGCTTGTCTAGCGGGGGGGCCGCCTACGAGCAGTACTTC.